This TCR beta chain was retrieved from a study of blood T cell repertoires in COVID-19. Study context: Acute and convalescent COVID-19 specimens originated in the United States, Italy and Spain.

Original processing notes: Amplification from reference gene primers served as the basis for estimated nucleated cell counts. TCRdb keeps only in-frame clones here, not all; method: immunoSEQ multiplex PCR. V, J and clone size are those of that table, while D and trimming were read from the DNA. Here the sample spans 48,000 or so clones, 85% being singletons. This clone has a handful of counts. The CDR3 spans 16 residues. Germline CDR1 and CDR2: MGHRA and YSYEKL. V was clipped by 4 bases and J by 0 bases, with 13 bases between them. The chain employs TRBV4-1 and TRBJ2-4; no reliable D call. The sequence was obtained from a woman in her sixties with acute or convalescent COVID-19. Specimen: peripheral blood. The CDR3 DNA is TGCGCCAGCAGCCCCCTCCCTGGGCGAGCCAAAAACATTCAGTACTTC. Translated, it gives CASSPLPGRAKNIQYF.